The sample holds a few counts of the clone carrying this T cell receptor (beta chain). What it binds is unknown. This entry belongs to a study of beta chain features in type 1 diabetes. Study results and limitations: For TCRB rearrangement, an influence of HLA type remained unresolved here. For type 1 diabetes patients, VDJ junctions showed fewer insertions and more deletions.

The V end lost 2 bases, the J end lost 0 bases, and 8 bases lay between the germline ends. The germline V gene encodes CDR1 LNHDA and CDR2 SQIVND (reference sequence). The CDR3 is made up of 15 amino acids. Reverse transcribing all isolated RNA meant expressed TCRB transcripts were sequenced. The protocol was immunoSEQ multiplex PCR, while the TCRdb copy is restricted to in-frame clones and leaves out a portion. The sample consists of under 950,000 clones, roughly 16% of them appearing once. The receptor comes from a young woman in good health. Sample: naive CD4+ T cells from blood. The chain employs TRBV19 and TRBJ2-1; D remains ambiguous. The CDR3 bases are TGTGCCAGTAGTATACAGCAAAGCTCCTACAATGAGCAGTTCTTC. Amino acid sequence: CASSIQQSSYNEQFF.